These T cell receptor beta chains were read from a single sample in a study of blood T cell repertoires in COVID-19. Assay used: immunoSEQ multiplex PCR; TCRdb lists only in-frame clones, some missing. Of 390,000 or so clones detected, around 87% appear once; the ten largest clones hold about 1%. Input material: PBMCs or T cells enriched from blood (not recorded which). The source of these receptors is a man younger than 35 who had recovered from COVID-19. CDR3s include the opening cysteine and the closing phenylalanine or tryptophan. The order of the fields is J gene, V gene, D gene, clone size, CDR3 DNA, CDR3 protein. The D gene is left open where the match is weak. Rows may omit the clone size; those that give it use once, few, many or a size class.

TRBJ2-2 TRBV24-1 TRBD1 - TGTGCCACCAGTGATTTGGGACAGGGGGCCAGGACCGGGGAGCTGTTTTTT CATSDLGQGARTGELFF
TRBJ1-1 TRBV28 - - TGTGCCAGCAGCCGGGGGGGGACGGTTGAAGCTTTCTTT CASSRGGTVEAFF
TRBJ2-3 TRBV5-1 - - TGCGCCAGCAGCTTGGCCACAGGCCCCACAGATACGCAGTATTTT CASSLATGPTDTQYF
TRBJ2-3 TRBV9 - - TGTGCCAGCAGCCCCCGGGGGACCAGCACAGATACGCAGTATTTT CASSPRGTSTDTQYF
TRBJ2-2 TRBV5-4 TRBD1 - TGTGCCAGCAGCTTAAACAGGGGGTCCAACACCGGGGAGCTGTTTTTT CASSLNRGSNTGELFF
TRBJ1-1 TRBV4-1 TRBD1 - TGCGCCAGCAGCCAGGAGATACAGGGGGCGGGAAGGGCTTTCTTT CASSQEIQGAGRAFF
TRBJ2-2 TRBV29-1 - - TGCACCGGAAGGGGCTACACCGGGGAGCTGTTTTTT CTGRGYTGELFF
TRBJ2-7 TRBV5-4 - - TGTGCCAGCAGCTTGCTCCCGGGGGCCTACGAGCAGTACTTC CASSLLPGAYEQYF
TRBJ2-5 TRBV2 - - TGTGCCAGCAGAGAGGAGACCCAGTACTTC CASREETQYF
TRBJ2-1 TRBV24-1 - - TGTGCCACCAGTGATCCAACTAACAATGAGCAGTTCTTC CATSDPTNNEQFF
TRBJ2-1 TRBV18 TRBD1 - TGTGCCAGCTCACTTCGACAGGGGAATGAGCAGTTCTTC CASSLRQGNEQFF
TRBJ1-2 TRBV28 TRBD1 - TGTGCCAGCACCATACCGGGACAGGGGGCCCGTGGCTACACCTTC CASTIPGQGARGYTF
TRBJ2-2 TRBV12-5 - - TGTGCTAGTGGTTTGGTACAGAGGGTCGGAGGTCCCGGGGAGCTGTTTTTT CASGLVQRVGGPGELFF
TRBJ2-7 TRBV27 TRBD2 once TGTGCCAGCAGTTTTATTTCGACTAGCGGGAGGTACGAGCAGTACTTC CASSFISTSGRYEQYF
TRBJ2-4 TRBV24-1 - few TGTGCCACCAGTGATTTTGGTCAAGAGGCCAAAAACATTCAGTACTTC CATSDFGQEAKNIQYF
TRBJ2-3 TRBV6-1 TRBD1 - TGTGCCAGCAGTGAAGGACAGGGGGCGGATACGCAGTATTTT CASSEGQGADTQYF
TRBJ1-2 TRBV6-5 TRBD1 - TGTGCCAGCAGTTACGACGGACAGGCTGCCTATGGCTACACCTTC CASSYDGQAAYGYTF
TRBJ1-2 TRBV27 TRBD1 - TGTGCCAGCAGTACCAACTCGGGACAGGGAAGGATCTATGGCTACACCTTC CASSTNSGQGRIYGYTF
TRBJ1-3 TRBV24-1 TRBD1 - TGTGCCACCAGTGATCCGGGACAGGGAAACACCATATATTTT CATSDPGQGNTIYF
TRBJ1-2 TRBV20-1 - once TGCAGTGGGGGGGTCTATGGCTACACCTTC CSGGVYGYTF
TRBJ1-2 TRBV24-1 TRBD1 - TGTGCCACCAGTGAGACCGGGACAGGGGCCTCCTATGGCTACACCTTC CATSETGTGASYGYTF
TRBJ2-7 TRBV28 TRBD1 once TGTGCCAGCAGTTTGAGGCGTTGGGACAGGGCATGGGACGAGCAGTACTTC CASSLRRWDRAWDEQYF
TRBJ1-1 TRBV7-9 - once TGTGCCAGCAGCGAAACAGGGATGAACACTGAAGCTTTCTTT CASSETGMNTEAFF
TRBJ1-1 TRBV9 - - TGTGCCAGCAGCCCTACAGGGTATAATTCCGAAGCTTTCTTT CASSPTGYNSEAFF
TRBJ1-3 TRBV7-9 TRBD1 - TGTGCCAGCAGCCCTTGGACAGGGGGGATTGGAAACACCATATATTTT CASSPWTGGIGNTIYF
TRBJ2-5 TRBV12-3/TRBV12-4 TRBD2 - TGTGCCAGCAGTTCTAGCGGGAGTGAGACCCAGTACTTC CASSSSGSETQYF
TRBJ1-6 TRBV9 - - TGTGCCAGCAGCAAGAGCAGGGTGGAGTCACCCCTCCACTTT CASSKSRVESPLHF
TRBJ2-7 TRBV27 TRBD1 - TGTGCCAGCAGTTTCCGGACAGGGAACTACGAGCAGTACTTC CASSFRTGNYEQYF
TRBJ1-5 TRBV20-1 - few TGCAGTGCTAGTGCCAGGGGAAATCAGCCCCAGCATTTT CSASARGNQPQHF
TRBJ1-2 TRBV7-2 - - TGTGCCAGCGGCCTTTCTGGCTACACCTTC CASGLSGYTF
TRBJ2-3 TRBV2 TRBD1 - TGTGCCAGCAGTGAACGCAGGGGGCAAGATACGCAGTATTTT CASSERRGQDTQYF
TRBJ1-2 TRBV29-1 - once TGCAGCACCTCGAGTGGCTATGGCTACACCTTC CSTSSGYGYTF
TRBJ1-6 TRBV3-1/TRBV3-2 TRBD1 - TGTGCCAGCAGCCAAGGGATATCGACAGGGGGCGTTTCACCCCTCCACTTT CASSQGISTGGVSPLHF